Listed below are T cell receptor beta chains from one sample, sequenced in a study of identical twins. MiXCR, applied by TCRdb to the 5' RACE reads, yields one record per CDR3 protein. The data show 350,000 to 600,000 distinct CDR3 sequences, 12% to 15% seen once. These records were also assigned to another study, of yellow fever vaccine responses in identical twins.

The sequenced sample was CD4+ T cells sorted from blood. All receptors derive from a woman aged 18-30 years in good health. Both conserved end residues are part of each CDR3. A D gene is named only where the DNA matches it firmly. Clone size is not always given. Where it is, it says once, few, many or a class for expanded clones.

clone_size	j_call	v_call	d_call	cdr3_nt	cdr3_aa
.	TRBJ1-5	TRBV12-3/TRBV12-4	.	TGTGCCTTCAGTTTAAGGGGTCGGATGGGGCAGGGCGGGAGAGCCCAGCATTTT	CAFSLRGRMGQGGRAQHF
many	TRBJ2-7	TRBV7-8	TRBD2	TGTGCCAGCAGCTTAAGGATTTTTTCCCCGGGACTAGCGGAAGCCTACGAGCAGTACTTC	CASSLRIFSPGLAEAYEQYF
few	TRBJ2-1	TRBV20-1	.	TGCAGTGCTAGAGATCTCCAGGGTCTATACAATGAGCAGTTCTTC	CSARDLQGLYNEQFF
few	TRBJ1-5	TRBV2	.	TGTGCCTGTCAACCCCAGGGGCCTGGTCAGCCCCAGCATTTT	CACQPQGPGQPQHF
many	TRBJ1-3	TRBV12-3/TRBV12-4	.	TGTGCCAGCAGCCGGACAGCCAACGGTGGAAACACCATATATTTT	CASSRTANGGNTIYF
many	TRBJ2-3	TRBV4-3	TRBD2	TGCGCCAGCAGCCAGGGGACTAGCGGGAGTACAGATACGCAGTATTTT	CASSQGTSGSTDTQYF
many	TRBJ2-5	TRBV5-1	.	TGCGCCAGCAGCTTGGGGTCTAAAGAGACCCAGTACTTC	CASSLGSKETQYF
few	TRBJ2-2	TRBV4-3	.	TGCGCCAGCAGCCGACTAGTAAACACCGGGGAGCTGTTTTTT	CASSRLVNTGELFF
few	TRBJ2-3	TRBV10-3	.	TGTGCCACCCAATCTGGGCAGTCGGGCACAGATACGCAGTATTTT	CATQSGQSGTDTQYF
few	TRBJ2-7	TRBV11-2	.	TGTGCCAGCAGCGCAAGCGGGTTCTCCTACGAGCAGTACTTC	CASSASGFSYEQYF
few	TRBJ2-4	TRBV29-1	.	TGCAGCCCCTCGTCCGCAGGGTGGAGAGGGGGAGCCAAAAACATTCAGTACTTC	CSPSSAGWRGGAKNIQYF
many	TRBJ2-2	TRBV29-1	.	TGCAGCGTTGAAGATCGTGGTAGCGGGGAGCTGTTTTTT	CSVEDRGSGELFF
few	TRBJ2-1	TRBV27	TRBD2	TGTGCCAGCAGTCCGATAGCGGGAGCGGATGAGCAGTTCTTC	CASSPIAGADEQFF
many	TRBJ2-3	TRBV15	.	TGTGCCACCAGCAGGGGGACAGATACGCAGTATTTT	CATSRGTDTQYF
few	TRBJ2-7	TRBV27	TRBD2	TGTGCCAGCAGTCGACCGGGACTAGAGGTCCACGAGCAGTACTTC	CASSRPGLEVHEQYF
.	TRBJ2-3	TRBV5-1	.	TGCGCCAGCAGCTTGGCAGGGTTTTTAGATACGCAGTATTTT	CASSLAGFLDTQYF